This T cell receptor (delta chain) was captured by sequencing in a study of gamma delta lymphoproliferative disorders and STAT genes. The overall study: For the delta chain, EuroClonality-NGS standard procedure was applied. Study-wide findings and caveats: Symptomatic patients' major clones used less common gene combinations than indolent patients'.

By sample share, this clone is large. Its antigen is as yet unknown. Other nucleotide sequences from this sample produce the same CDR3. The V and J ends lost 1 base and 0 bases, in that order; junction bases with no gene match: 14. This CDR3 has 19 residues. Looked up from germline, CDR1 is GEAIGNYY and CDR2 is EKD. Sequencing used genomic DNA taken from PBMCs of patients and controls. TCRdb called clones anew from the multiplex PCR reads with CATT. Of about 440 delta-chain clones in the sample, 4% to 5.5% were seen once. The chain couples TRDV2 to TRDJ1; 9 bases are a match to TRDD3. The sequence derives from a human donor with gamma-delta T-cell large granular lymphocyte leukemia. The sample comprised blood. CDR3 sequence: CACDTLRTGGPEYTDKLIF. DNA of the CDR3: TGTGCCTGTGACACTTTGAGAACTGGGGGACCTGAGTACACCGATAAACTCATCTTT.